These T cell receptor beta chains were read from a single sample in a study of blood T cells in healthy people across ages. Via MiXCR, TCRdb re-called the 5' RACE reads, giving one row per CDR3 protein. The top ten clones hold about 38% of a sample with approximately 800,000 distinct CDR3 sequences, 53% of them seen once. The sequenced sample was blood. These receptors originate from a man aged 80 or over in good health. The CDR3 runs from the conserved cysteine through the conserved F or W. Fields, in order: V gene, clone size, D gene, J gene, CDR3 length, CDR3 protein, CDR3 DNA. The D gene is left open where the match is weak. Part of the rows lack a size; the others show once, few, many or a class for expanded clones.

>TRBV24-1|few|TRBD1|TRBJ2-7|15
CATSVEGQGFDEQYF
TGTGCCACCAGTGTGGAAGGACAGGGGTTTGACGAGCAGTACTTC
>TRBV10-3|NA|TRBD2|TRBJ2-1|16
CAISETSGSSYNEQFF
TGTGCCATCAGTGAGACTAGCGGGAGCTCCTACAATGAGCAGTTCTTC
>TRBV24-1|NA|NA|TRBJ2-3|16
CATSDLGRSGTDTQYF
TGTGCCACCAGTGATTTAGGACGGTCCGGCACAGATACGCAGTATTTT
>TRBV29-1|NA|NA|TRBJ2-3|13
CSVEKRVADTQYF
TGCAGCGTTGAAAAGAGGGTGGCAGATACGCAGTATTTT
>TRBV20-1|few|NA|TRBJ1-2|15
CSARAGQVNNYGYTF
TGCAGTGCTAGAGCAGGACAAGTTAATAACTATGGCTACACCTTC
>TRBV18|NA|TRBD2|TRBJ2-1|15
CASSSSGLKGNEQFF
TGTGCCAGCTCAAGTAGCGGGCTAAAAGGGAATGAGCAGTTCTTC
>TRBV24-1|NA|NA|TRBJ2-7|15
CATSDAGTTRIEQYF
TGTGCCACCAGTGATGCCGGGACGACGAGGATCGAGCAGTACTTC
>TRBV13|NA|NA|TRBJ2-5|16
CASSPSGGGTVETQYF
TGTGCCAGCAGCCCCTCCGGAGGCGGGACGGTTGAGACCCAGTACTTC
>TRBV20-1|NA|NA|TRBJ2-7|13
CSAGTGPLYEQYF
TGCAGTGCTGGCACGGGACCGCTCTACGAGCAGTACTTC
>TRBV29-1|once|NA|TRBJ1-1|15
CSVEGDKGGSTEAFF
TGCAGCGTTGAGGGGGACAAAGGGGGTAGCACTGAAGCTTTCTTT
>TRBV7-2|NA|NA|TRBJ2-5|13
CASSPPIAETQYF
TGTGCCAGCAGCCCCCCCATCGCAGAGACCCAGTACTTC
>TRBV7-2|NA|TRBD2|TRBJ2-1|17
CASSLAATSGVYNEQFF
TGTGCCAGCAGCTTAGCGGCCACTAGCGGGGTCTACAATGAGCAGTTCTTC
>TRBV3-1|NA|TRBD1|TRBJ2-7|14
CASTDAGGRDEQYF
TGTGCCAGCACCGACGCAGGGGGCAGGGACGAGCAGTACTTC
>TRBV7-9|NA|NA|TRBJ2-3|14
CASSPVFHTDTQYF
TGTGCCAGCAGCCCAGTTTTCCACACAGATACGCAGTATTTT
>TRBV28|once|TRBD2|TRBJ2-3|18
CASKLPGLAGYSTDTQYF
TGTGCCAGCAAACTACCGGGACTAGCGGGGTATAGCACAGATACGCAGTATTTT
>TRBV12-3/TRBV12-4|NA|NA|TRBJ1-2|11
CASSRAYDYTF
TGTGCCAGCAGTCGAGCCTATGACTACACCTTC
>TRBV25-1|NA|TRBD1|TRBJ2-5|13
CASSEPGQGEQYF
TGTGCCAGCAGTGAACCCGGACAGGGGGAGCAGTACTTC
>TRBV7-9|NA|TRBD2|TRBJ2-1|16
CASSIETSGLNNEQFF
TGTGCCAGCAGTATTGAGACTAGCGGGCTAAACAATGAGCAGTTCTTC
>TRBV12-3/TRBV12-4|NA|NA|TRBJ2-4|14
CASTMSLAKNIQYF
TGTGCCAGCACCATGAGCCTAGCCAAAAACATTCAGTACTTC
>TRBV3-1|few|NA|TRBJ1-5|15
CASSQDGASNQPQHF
TGTGCCAGCAGCCAAGATGGGGCGAGCAATCAGCCCCAGCATTTT
>TRBV29-1|NA|NA|TRBJ2-3|12
CSVESGSGGQYF
TGCAGCGTTGAGAGTGGGAGTGGGGGGCAGTATTTT
>TRBV2|NA|NA|TRBJ1-2|12
CASSERGYGYTF
TGTGCCAGCAGTGAACGAGGATATGGCTACACCTTC
>TRBV6-5|NA|TRBD1|TRBJ1-2|15
CASSLDRAVVGGYTF
TGTGCCAGCAGTTTAGACAGGGCGGTCGTAGGCGGCTACACCTTC
>TRBV5-1|NA|NA|TRBJ1-5|13
CASSLAQGQPQHF
TGTGCCAGCAGTTTAGCGCAGGGTCAGCCCCAGCATTTT
>TRBV9|NA|TRBD2|TRBJ2-7|18
CAGSVGASGRGVSYEQYF
TGTGCCGGCAGCGTAGGGGCTAGCGGGAGAGGTGTTAGCTACGAGCAGTACTTC
>TRBV6-6|NA|TRBD1|TRBJ2-3|13
CASSYSRTGEAYF
TGTGCCAGCAGTTACTCGAGGACAGGTGAAGCGTATTTT
>TRBV5-1|NA|NA|TRBJ2-7|15
CASSLDPGGSYEQYF
TGCGCCAGCAGCTTGGATCCAGGGGGGTCCTACGAGCAGTACTTC
>TRBV27|few|TRBD1|TRBJ1-6|15
CASSFMGQGISPLHF
TGTGCCAGCAGTTTTATGGGACAGGGGATTTCACCCCTCCACTTT
>TRBV15|NA|NA|TRBJ2-1|14
CATSRGLGYNEQFF
TGTGCCACCAGCAGAGGTCTGGGGTACAATGAGCAGTTCTTC
>TRBV2|NA|TRBD2|TRBJ2-1|14
CASRFPAGGAEQFF
TGTGCCAGCAGGTTCCCGGCGGGAGGGGCTGAGCAGTTCTTC
>TRBV5-1|NA|NA|TRBJ2-1|15
CASTFAAAAYNEQFF
TGCGCCAGCACCTTCGCGGCAGCGGCCTACAATGAGCAGTTCTTC
>TRBV15|NA|TRBD2|TRBJ2-5|19
CATSRDKGVAGAFRETQYF
TGTGCCACCAGCAGAGATAAGGGGGTAGCGGGAGCCTTCCGGGAGACCCAGTACTTC
>TRBV3-1|NA|NA|TRBJ2-7|14
CASSQGLGDYEQYF
TGTGCCAGCAGCCAAGGCCTCGGCGATTACGAGCAGTACTTC
>TRBV7-9|NA|TRBD2|TRBJ2-1|14
CASSLASGIDEQFF
TGTGCCAGCAGCTTGGCTAGCGGGATCGATGAGCAGTTCTTC
>TRBV19|NA|NA|TRBJ2-6|15
CATGKGNSGANVLTF
TGTGCCACCGGTAAGGGGAACTCTGGGGCCAACGTCCTGACTTTC
>TRBV27|NA|NA|TRBJ1-5|16
CASRVSGTGSNQPQHF
TGTGCCAGCAGGGTTTCTGGGACGGGGAGCAATCAGCCCCAGCATTTT
>TRBV9|once|NA|TRBJ2-7|12
CASSVAMDEQYF
TGTGCCAGCAGCGTAGCTATGGACGAGCAGTACTTC
>TRBV20-1|NA|TRBD2|TRBJ2-1|15
CSAPGLAGVWHEQFF
TGCAGTGCTCCCGGACTAGCGGGAGTCTGGCATGAGCAGTTCTTC
>TRBV6-5|NA|TRBD1|TRBJ1-6|17
CASSYRGRGRWNSPLHF
TGTGCCAGCAGTTACCGCGGCAGGGGGCGCTGGAATTCACCCCTCCACTTT
>TRBV28|NA|NA|TRBJ1-5|15
CASSETGRAGQPQHF
TGTGCCAGCAGCGAAACAGGGAGGGCGGGTCAGCCCCAGCATTTT
>TRBV10-1|NA|TRBD2|TRBJ2-1|16
CASSSGPSGGYNEQFF
TGCGCCAGCAGTTCGGGGCCTAGCGGGGGCTACAATGAGCAGTTCTTC
>TRBV6-5|NA|TRBD1|TRBJ2-1|15
CVSSYFWTGMEEQFF
TGTGTCAGCAGTTACTTTTGGACAGGGATGGAAGAGCAGTTCTTC
>TRBV3-1|NA|NA|TRBJ2-7|17
CASSQDPGRTRQGSQYF
TGTGCCAGCAGCCAAGATCCGGGCAGGACCCGCCAAGGGTCCCAGTACTTC
>TRBV5-6|NA|NA|TRBJ2-3|13
CASSPARTDTQYF
TGTGCCAGCAGCCCGGCGCGCACAGATACGCAGTATTTT
>TRBV27|NA|NA|TRBJ1-5|13
CASSFGPRQPQHF
TGTGCCAGCAGTTTCGGGCCCCGACAGCCCCAGCATTTT
>TRBV12-3/TRBV12-4|few|TRBD1|TRBJ2-7|16
CASSLGQGAGSYEQYF
TGTGCCAGCAGTTTAGGACAGGGCGCGGGCTCCTACGAGCAGTACTTC
>TRBV13|few|TRBD2|TRBJ2-1|16
CASSPRGSGSTNEQFF
TGTGCCAGCAGCCCCCGAGGAAGCGGGAGTACTAATGAGCAGTTCTTC
>TRBV20-1|NA|TRBD2|TRBJ2-1|14
CSATGRAGVNEQFF
TGCAGTGCTACGGGACGAGCGGGAGTCAATGAGCAGTTCTTC
>TRBV12-3/TRBV12-4|few|NA|TRBJ2-7|14
CASSLGHRTYEQYF
TGTGCCAGCAGTTTAGGTCACCGAACCTACGAGCAGTACTTC
>TRBV7-2|NA|TRBD1|TRBJ1-2|13
CASNLQGAYGYTF
TGTGCCAGCAACTTACAGGGGGCCTATGGCTACACCTTC
>TRBV12-3/TRBV12-4|NA|NA|TRBJ2-7|14
CASSLGPSNYEQYF
TGTGCCAGCAGTTTAGGACCGTCGAACTACGAGCAGTACTTC
>TRBV9|many|NA|TRBJ1-6|14
CASSVDPGDSPLHF
TGTGCCAGCAGCGTAGACCCGGGGGATTCACCCCTCCACTTT
>TRBV5-1|NA|TRBD2|TRBJ2-7|14
CASSSSGGYYEQYF
TGCGCCAGCAGCTCTAGCGGGGGATACTACGAGCAGTACTTC
>TRBV2|NA|NA|TRBJ2-4|11
CASTLKLEQYF
TGTGCCAGCACCCTCAAGTTAGAGCAGTACTTC
>TRBV20-1|few|NA|TRBJ1-4|13
CSASSRTNEKLFF
TGCAGTGCTAGTTCCAGGACTAATGAAAAACTGTTTTTT